This T cell receptor (beta chain) appears in the sequencing data of a study of shared clonotypes between healthy human individuals. Trimming removed 5 bases from V and 2 bases from J, with 16 bases in between. In germline, CDR1 is MDHEN, CDR2 SYDVKM. This CDR3 spans 16 amino acids. The protocol was immunoSEQ multiplex PCR, while the TCRdb copy is restricted to in-frame clones and leaves out a portion. The sample holds over 850,000 clones, around 78% seen once. Sequences were obtained from memory CD4+ T cells from PBMCs. This sample's subset: CD45RA-negative fraction. This receptor was identified in a man aged 18 to 30 in good health. Some clones in this sample may be carry-over from other donors' samples. This chain joins TRBV28 and TRBJ1-3; D is perhaps TRBD1 (5 bases). CDR3 coding DNA: TGTGCCAGCAGTCCGGGAGGGGCCAGGGCTGGAAACACCATATATTTT. It translates to CASSPGGARAGNTIYF.